This entry lists 6 T cell receptor beta chains sequenced from one sample in a study of breast tumors, draining lymph nodes, adjacent tissues. In TCRdb, the multiplex PCR reads were re-called with MiXCR into one record per CDR3 protein. The table shows about 140,000 distinct CDR3 sequences, with 32% occurring only once. Breast cancer patients provided tissue from their axillary draining lymph nodes. The material sequenced was axillary lymph node tissue. These receptor sequences come from a female donor with breast cancer. Some clones in this sample may be carry-over from other donors' samples.

There are many counts of this clonotype. V is TRBV4-3 and J is TRBJ1-5, with 9 positions matching TRBD1. V lost 3 bases to trimming and J lost 6 bases; unmatched junction nucleotides: 6. The CDR3 consists of 15 residues. Per the germline V gene, CDR1 is LGHNA and CDR2 is YSLEER. The CDR3 here is CASSQRQGDSQPQHF. In DNA form, the CDR3 reads TGCGCCAGCAGCCAGAGACAGGGGGATAGTCAGCCCCAGCATTTT.

The sample holds many counts of this clonotype. The chain couples TRBV20-1 to TRBJ1-5; TRBD1 matches at 10 bases. J gave up 2 bases and V 6 bases, and 1 base lay outside the gene matches. The CDR3 runs 13 residues. Germline CDR1 and CDR2: DFQATT and SNEGSKA (reference sequence). In DNA form, the CDR3 reads TGCAGTGCGGGGACAGGGGGCAATCAGCCCCAGCATTTT. This gives the protein CSAGTGGNQPQHF.

With regard to this clonotype: This may stem from a read error, because a much larger clone lies one nucleotide away. The chain uses TRBV19 and TRBJ1-5, with D uncertain. The CDR3 length is 13 residues. The ends were cut back, 3 bases at V and 6 bases at J, with 9 bases in the middle. Germline values: CDR1 LNHDA, CDR2 SQIVND (reference sequence). In nucleotides, the CDR3 is TGTGCCAGTAGTATTATCATCAGTCAGCCCCAGCATTTT. Translated, it gives CASSIIISQPQHF. The full variable domain, in which reference TRBV19 and TRBJ1-5 provide the parts outside the CDR3, is DGGITQSPKYLFRKEGQNVTLSCEQNLNHDAMYWYRQDPGQGLRLIYYSQIVNDFQKGDIAEGYSVSREKKESFPLTVTSAQKNPTAFYLCASSIIISQPQHFGDGTRLSIL.

The sample holds many counts of this clonotype. This chain connects TRBV7-6 to TRBJ2-5, with D uncertain. Trimming shortened V by 8 bases and J by 1 base, and 11 bases separated the two germline ends. The germline V gene encodes CDR1 SGHVS and CDR2 FNYEAQ. The CDR3 is 13 residues long. This chain's CDR3 is CASAARPQETQYF. In DNA, the CDR3 is TGTGCCAGCGCCGCCCGTCCCCAAGAGACCCAGTACTTC. Combining the CDR3 with reference TRBV7-6 and TRBJ2-5 gives the whole variable domain GAGVSQSPRYKVTKRGQDVALRCDPISGHVSLYWYRQALGQGPEFLTYFNYEAQQDKSGLPNDRFSAERPEGSISTLTIQRTEQRDSAMYRCASAARPQETQYFGPGTRLLVL.

The chain has TRBV7-9 and TRBJ2-3; the D gene is possibly TRBD2 (7 bases). CDR1 and CDR2 (germline): SEHNR, FQNEAQ (reference sequence). The CDR3 covers 16 residues. Trimming pared 5 bases from V and 7 bases from J, leaving 22 bases between. The CDR3, as DNA: TGTGCCAGCAGCCGTCCGACTGGCGGGGGCCCCAATACGCAGTATTTT. The encoded protein is CASSRPTGGGPNTQYF.

The gene calls are TRBV12-3 or TRBV12-4 and TRBJ2-7; 10 bases agree with TRBD2. The ends lost 1 base at V and 5 bases at J; junction bases unmatched: 11. The CDR3 covers 17 residues. CDR3 protein: CASSLGAGGPCSDEQYF. The CDR3 nucleotides are TGTGCCAGCAGTTTAGGAGCGGGGGGGCCTTGTTCTGACGAGCAGTACTTC.